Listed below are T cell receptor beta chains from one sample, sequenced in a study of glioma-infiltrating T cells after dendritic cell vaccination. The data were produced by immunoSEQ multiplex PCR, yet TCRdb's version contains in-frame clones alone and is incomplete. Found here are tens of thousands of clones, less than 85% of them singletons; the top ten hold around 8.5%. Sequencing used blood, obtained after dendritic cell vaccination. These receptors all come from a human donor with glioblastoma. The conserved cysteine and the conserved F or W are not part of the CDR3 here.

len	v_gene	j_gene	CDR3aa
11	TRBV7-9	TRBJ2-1	ASSGHVYNEQF
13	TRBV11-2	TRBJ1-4	ASSLVSGTPEKLF
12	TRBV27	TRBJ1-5	ASKGQGYNQPQH
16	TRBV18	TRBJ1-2	ASSLQPGQGAPNYGYT
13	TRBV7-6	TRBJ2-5	ASSLGRGRLDAQY
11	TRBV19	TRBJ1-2	ASSWTGVEGYT
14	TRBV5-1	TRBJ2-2	ASTLGVLLNTGELF
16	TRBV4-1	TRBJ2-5	ASSQRVSGQGIQETQY
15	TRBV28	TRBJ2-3	ASSFGRASGTGDTQY
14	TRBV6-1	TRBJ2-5	ASSENRGLAQETQY
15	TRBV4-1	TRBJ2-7	ASSSRTSGTPPYEQY
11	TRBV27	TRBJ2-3	ASTKRGGGTQY
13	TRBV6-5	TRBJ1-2	ASIATGVPNYGYT
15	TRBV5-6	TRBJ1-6	ASSFWQAGDADSPLH
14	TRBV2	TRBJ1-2	ASSEALTGGGYGYT
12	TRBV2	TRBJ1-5	ASSDRTGNQPQH
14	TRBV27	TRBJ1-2	ASSSIEDRLLYGYT
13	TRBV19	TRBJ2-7	ASNERGSLSYEQY
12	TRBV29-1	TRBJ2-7	SVEAGVNPYEQY
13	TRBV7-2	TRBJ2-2	ASRRLAGAPGELF
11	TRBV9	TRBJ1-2	ASSITGEVGYT
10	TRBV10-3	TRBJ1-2	AAGQSNYGYT
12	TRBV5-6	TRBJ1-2	ASSLATAYYGYT
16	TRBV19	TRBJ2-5	ASSPIFSTEMNKETQY
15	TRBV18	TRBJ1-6	ASSPQGARTYNSPLH
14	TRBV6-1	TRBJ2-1	ASSEKLAGIDNEQF
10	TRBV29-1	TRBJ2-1	SVGELAGLRF
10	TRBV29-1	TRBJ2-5	SVVFGGETQY
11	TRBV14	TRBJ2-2	ASSPSFSGELF
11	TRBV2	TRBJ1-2	ASSDREDYGYT
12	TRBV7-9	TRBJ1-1	ASSSPDRGTEAF
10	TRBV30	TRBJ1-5	AWSVGGGPQH
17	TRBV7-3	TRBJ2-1	ASSLRALAGARGNNEQF
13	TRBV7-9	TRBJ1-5	ASSLGGGGNQPQH
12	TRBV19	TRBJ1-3	ASSIDGDGNTIY
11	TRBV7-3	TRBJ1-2	ASSLGQYYGYT
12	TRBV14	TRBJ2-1	ASSQGQGVSEQF